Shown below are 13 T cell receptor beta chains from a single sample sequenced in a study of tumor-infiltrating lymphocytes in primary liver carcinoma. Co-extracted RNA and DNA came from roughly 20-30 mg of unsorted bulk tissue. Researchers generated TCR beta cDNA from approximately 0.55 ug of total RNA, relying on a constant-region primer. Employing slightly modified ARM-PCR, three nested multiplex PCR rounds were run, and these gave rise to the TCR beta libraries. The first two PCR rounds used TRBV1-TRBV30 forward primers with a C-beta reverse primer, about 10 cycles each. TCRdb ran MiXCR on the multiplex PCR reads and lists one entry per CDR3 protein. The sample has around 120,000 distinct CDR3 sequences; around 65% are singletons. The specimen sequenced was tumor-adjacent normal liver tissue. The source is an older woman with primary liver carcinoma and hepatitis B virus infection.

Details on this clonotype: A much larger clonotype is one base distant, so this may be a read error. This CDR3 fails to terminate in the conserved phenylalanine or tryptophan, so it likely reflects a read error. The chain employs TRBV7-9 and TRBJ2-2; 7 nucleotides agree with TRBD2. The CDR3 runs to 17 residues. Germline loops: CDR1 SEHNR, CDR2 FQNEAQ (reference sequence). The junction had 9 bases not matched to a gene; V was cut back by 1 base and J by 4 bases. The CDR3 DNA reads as TGTGCCAGCAGCTTAGTTGAAGGAGCGGGATTCACCGGGGAGCTGTTTTAT. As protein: CASSLVEGAGFTGELFY.

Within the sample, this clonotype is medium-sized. The CDR3 DNA follows: TGTGCCAGCAGCTTAGGGTCGTGGACAGGGGGCGAGCAGTACTTC. Translation gives CASSLGSWTGGEQYF. V gene TRBV11-3 combines with J gene TRBJ2-7; 10 bases are shared with TRBD1. J lost 6 bases, V lost 1 base, and 6 bases had no gene match. Germline assignment: CDR1 SGHNT and CDR2 YENEEA. CDR3 length: 15 amino acids. The full variable domain, in which reference TRBV11-3 and TRBJ2-7 provide the parts outside the CDR3, is EAGVVQSPRYKIIEKKQPVAFWCNPISGHNTLYWYLQNLGQGPELLIRYENEEAVDDSQLPKDRFSAERLKGVDSTLKIQPAELGDSAVYLCASSLGSWTGGEQYFGPGTRLTVT.

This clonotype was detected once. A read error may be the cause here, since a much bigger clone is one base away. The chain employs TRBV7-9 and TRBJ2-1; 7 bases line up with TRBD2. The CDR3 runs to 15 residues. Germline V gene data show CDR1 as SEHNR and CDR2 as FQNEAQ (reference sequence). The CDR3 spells CACSFPELADNEQFF. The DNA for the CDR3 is TGTGCCTGCAGCTTCCCCGAGCTAGCGGACAATGAGCAGTTCTTC.

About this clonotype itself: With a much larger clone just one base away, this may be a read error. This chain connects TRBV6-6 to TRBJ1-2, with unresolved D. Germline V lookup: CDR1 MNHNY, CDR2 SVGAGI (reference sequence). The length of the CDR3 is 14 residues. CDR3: CPSSYLMQNYGYTF. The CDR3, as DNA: TGTCCCAGCAGTTACTTGATGCAGAACTATGGCTACACCTTC.

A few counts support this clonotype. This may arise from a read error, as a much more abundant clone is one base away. The CDR3 protein is CASGSTSGARETQYF. CDR3 sequence (DNA): TGCGCCAGCGGCTCAACTAGCGGGGCGAGGGAGACCCAGTACTTC. The chain recombines TRBV5-1 with TRBJ2-5; 10 bases are a match to TRBD2. The CDR3 sequence is 15 residues long. The germline V gene has CDR1 SGHRS and CDR2 YFSETQ. Trimming at V came to 7 bases and at J to 5 bases, leaving 11 bases not matched to a gene.

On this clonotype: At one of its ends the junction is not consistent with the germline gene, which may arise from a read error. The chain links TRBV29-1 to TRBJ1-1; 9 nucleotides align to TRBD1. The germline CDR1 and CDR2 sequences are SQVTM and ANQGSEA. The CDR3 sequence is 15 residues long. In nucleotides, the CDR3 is TGCAGCGTTTGCCAAACTGGGACAGGGAACAATGAAGCTTTCTTT. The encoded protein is CSVCQTGTGNNEAFF.

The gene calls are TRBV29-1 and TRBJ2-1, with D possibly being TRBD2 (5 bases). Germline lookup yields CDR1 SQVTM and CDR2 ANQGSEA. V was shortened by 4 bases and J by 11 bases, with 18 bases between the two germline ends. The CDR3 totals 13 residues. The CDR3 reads CSVARVVHHKQFF. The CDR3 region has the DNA TGCAGCGTTGCGAGGGTGGTCCATCATAAGCAGTTCTTC.

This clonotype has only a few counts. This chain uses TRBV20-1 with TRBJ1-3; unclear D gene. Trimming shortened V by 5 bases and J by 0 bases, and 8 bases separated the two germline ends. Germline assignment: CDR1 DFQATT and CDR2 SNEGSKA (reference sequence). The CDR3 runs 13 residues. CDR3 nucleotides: TGCAGTGCTGGAGCCGTCTCTGGAAACACCATATATTTT. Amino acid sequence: CSAGAVSGNTIYF.

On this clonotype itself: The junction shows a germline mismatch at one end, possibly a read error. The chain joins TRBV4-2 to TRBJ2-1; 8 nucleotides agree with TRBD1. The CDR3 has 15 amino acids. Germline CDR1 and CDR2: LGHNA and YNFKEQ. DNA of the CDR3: TGTGCCAGCAGCCAAGGGACAGGGCCCTACAATGAGAAGTTCTTC. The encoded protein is CASSQGTGPYNEKFF.

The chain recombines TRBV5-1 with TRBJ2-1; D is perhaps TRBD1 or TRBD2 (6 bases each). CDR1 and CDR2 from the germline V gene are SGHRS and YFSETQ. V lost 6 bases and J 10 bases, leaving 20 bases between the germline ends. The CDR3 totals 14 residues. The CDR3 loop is CASNHERGAWEQFF. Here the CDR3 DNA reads TGCGCCAGCAACCACGAGAGGGGGGCGTGGGAGCAGTTCTTC.

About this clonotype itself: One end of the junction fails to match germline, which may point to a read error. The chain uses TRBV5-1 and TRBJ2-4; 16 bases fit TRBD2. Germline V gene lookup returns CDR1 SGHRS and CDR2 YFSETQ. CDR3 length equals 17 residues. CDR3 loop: CASSIPGLAGGRNIQYF. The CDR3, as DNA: TGCGCCAGCAGCATTCCGGGACTAGCGGGAGGGCGGAACATTCAATACTTC. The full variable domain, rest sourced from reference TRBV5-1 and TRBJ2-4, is KAGVTQTPRYLIKTRGQQVTLSCSPISGHRSVSWYQQTPGQGLQFLFEYFSETQRNKGNFPGRFSGRQFSNSRSEMNVSTLELGDSALYLCASSIPGLAGGRNIQYFGAGTRLSVL.

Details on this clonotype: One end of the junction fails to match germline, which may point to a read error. DNA for the CDR3: TGTGCCAGTAGTTGGACTAGCGGGGAATCCTACGGGCAGTACTTC. Its translation: CASSWTSGESYGQYF. The chain links TRBV12-3 or TRBV12-4 to TRBJ2-7; 12 positions match TRBD2. The CDR3 is 15 amino acids.

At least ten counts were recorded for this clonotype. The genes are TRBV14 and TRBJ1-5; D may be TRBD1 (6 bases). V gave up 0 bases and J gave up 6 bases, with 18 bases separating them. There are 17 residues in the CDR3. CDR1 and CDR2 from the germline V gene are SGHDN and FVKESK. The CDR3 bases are TGTGCCAGCAGCCAAGACTTTCGGGTACAGGGCCGTCAGCCCCAGCATTTT. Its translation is CASSQDFRVQGRQPQHF. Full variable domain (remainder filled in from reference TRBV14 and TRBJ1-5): EAGVTQFPSHSVIEKGQTVTLRCDPISGHDNLYWYRRVMGKEIKFLLHFVKESKQDESGMPNNRFLAERTGGTYSTLKVQPAELEDSGVYFCASSQDFRVQGRQPQHFGDGTRLSIL.